This TCR beta chain was found in a study of human T cells and chemical hapten exposure. Study results and caveats: Expanded TCRs made up significantly more big CDR3 similarity clusters than controls did.

A note on this clonotype: Its target is not known.

Trimming removed 0 bases from V and 6 bases from J, with 15 bases in between. The CDR3 is 15 amino acids. Germline V gives CDR1 SGHDN, CDR2 FVKESK. Time point here: patch test 3, about 24 weeks after DPC sensitization. Treatment here: therapeutic diphenylcyclopropenone sensitization with weekly scalp DPC. Total RNA was extracted from unfractionated whole blood. The authors' processing: The median was about 100,000 TCRs per sample, ranging about 23,224 to 690,600. TCRdb reprocessed the RACE reads with MiXCR, giving one entry per CDR3 protein. The V and J calls and clone size come from TCRdb's table, not from the authors' own analysis. The repertoire has about 90,000 distinct CDR3 sequences, 11% of them found once; the top ten carry 0.85% to 1.2%.

The receptor was isolated from a woman aged 30 to 39 with alopecia areata. Some clones in this sample may be carry-over from other donors' samples. The V gene is TRBV14, the J gene TRBJ2-7; no clear D. This specimen consisted of whole blood, obtained in connection with sensitization to the hapten diphenylcyclopropenone (DPC). The chain's CDR3 is CASSQDSTLLREQYF. DNA of the CDR3: TGTGCCAGCAGCCAAGATAGTACCTTGCTACGCGAGCAGTACTTC. Drawing the rest from reference TRBV14 and TRBJ2-7, the complete variable domain is EAGVTQFPSHSVIEKGQTVTLRCDPISGHDNLYWYRRVMGKEIKFLLHFVKESKQDESGMPNNRFLAERTGGTYSTLKVQPAELEDSGVYFCASSQDSTLLREQYFGPGTRLTVT.